The 21 T cell receptor beta chains below were found in one sample sequenced in a study of early T cells in non-severe SARS-CoV-2 infection. TCRdb redid the calling of the 5' RACE reads with MiXCR, one entry per CDR3 protein. The repertoire holds roughly 47,000 distinct CDR3 sequences, with about 6% as singletons. The sample in question was whole blood, obtained at baseline. These TCRs come from an adult who was a healthcare worker with PCR-confirmed SARS-CoV-2 infection or an uninfected control (not recorded which).

In this sample, this clonotype turned up many times. CDR3 in amino acids: CASSQRLVETQYF. The CDR3 nucleotides are TGCGCCAGCAGCCAACGACTAGTCGAGACCCAGTACTTC. This chain links TRBV4-3 with TRBJ2-5; possibly TRBD2 for D (6 bases). CDR1 and CDR2 from the germline V gene are LGHNA and YSLEER. This CDR3 has 13 residues. Trimming removed 2 bases from V and 5 bases from J, with 9 bases in between.

The chain employs TRBV18 and TRBJ2-2, with D maybe TRBD1 (7 bases). Germline V gene lookup returns CDR1 KGHSH and CDR2 LQKENI. Trimming pared 6 bases from V and 3 bases from J, leaving 17 bases between. This CDR3 spans 16 amino acids. CDR3 sequence: CASSSRRGRDTGELFF. The CDR3 DNA sequence: TGTGCCAGCTCGTCTCGGAGGGGGCGCGACACCGGGGAGCTGTTTTTT.

V gene TRBV21-1 combines with J gene TRBJ1-2; the D call TRBD1 from the table was never checked on the DNA. TRBV21-1 is a pseudogene locus. The CDR3 covers 12 residues. CDR3 nucleotide sequence: TGTGCCAGCCGGACAGAACCTTATGGCTACACCTTC. It translates to CASRTEPYGYTF.

This clonotype was seen ten or more times. This chain uses TRBV11-2 with TRBJ2-3; perhaps D is TRBD1 or TRBD2 (5 bases each). V was clipped by 5 bases and J by 4 bases, with 13 bases between them. Germline assignment: CDR1 SGHAT and CDR2 FQNNGV. There are 14 residues in the CDR3. The CDR3 bases are TGTGCCAGCAGCCGTGGGGGAACCCCAGATACGCAGTATTTT. The encoded protein is CASSRGGTPDTQYF.

This clonotype showed up many times. This chain joins TRBV19 and TRBJ2-5; 8 bases align to TRBD1. Germline CDR1 LNHDA, CDR2 SQIVND (reference sequence). The J segment lost 5 bases and the V segment lost 7 bases, leaving 15 bases of the junction unmatched. This CDR3 is 16 amino acids long. DNA of the CDR3: TGTGCCAGTACCCTATCCCCCAGGGGGCTGGGGGAGACCCAGTACTTC. Amino acid sequence: CASTLSPRGLGETQYF.

The chain uses TRBV10-2 and TRBJ1-5, with D possibly TRBD1 on 5 matching bases. The CDR3 contains 14 residues. With 3 bases removed from V and 6 bases from J, the gap between germline ends came to 12 bases. Germline V gives CDR1 WSHSY, CDR2 SAAADI. The CDR3 coding sequence is TGCGCCAGCAGTGACCGGGACCTCAGTCAGCCCCAGCATTTT. Protein sequence: CASSDRDLSQPQHF.

Comments on this clonotype: A read error is possible here, since a much larger clone lies one base away. The chain has TRBV7-2 and TRBJ1-2; no clear D gene. The CDR3 loop spans 15 amino acids. Germline values: CDR1 SGHTA, CDR2 FQGNSA. Trimming removed 3 bases from V and 0 bases from J, with 11 bases in between. The CDR3 loop is CASSFWPGSNYGYTF. The CDR3 DNA is TGTGCCAGCAGCTTCTGGCCGGGCTCTAACTATGGCTACACCTTC.

The chain has TRBV7-9 and TRBJ2-3; 7 bases line up with TRBD1. This CDR3 has 13 amino acids. The junction had 3 bases not matched to a gene; V was cut back by 6 bases and J by 3 bases. From germline, CDR1 is SEHNR and CDR2 FQNEAQ (reference sequence). Written as DNA, the CDR3 is TGTGCCAGCAGAGACAGGGTTACAGATACGCAGTATTTT. The encoded protein is CASRDRVTDTQYF.

This clonotype has at least ten counts. This chain connects TRBV29-1 to TRBJ2-1; D is unresolved. The CDR3 has 12 residues. Germline V lookup: CDR1 SQVTM, CDR2 ANQGSEA. V lost 1 base, J lost 7 bases, and 8 bases lay in between. The CDR3 bases are TGCAGCGTTGAAGCCCTCAGTAATGAGCAGTTCTTC. Amino acids: CSVEALSNEQFF.

This clonotype was counted ten times or more. The DNA of the CDR3 is TGTGCCAGCAGTCAGAAGGGAACGGGGGGGCAGTTCTTC. It codes for CASSQKGTGGQFF. The J gene is TRBJ2-1, the V gene TRBV12-3 or TRBV12-4; 7 bases fit TRBD2. The length of the CDR3 is 13 residues. The V gene end was trimmed by 5 bases and the J gene end by 12 bases; junction bases not matched to a gene: 10.

This clonotype showed up many times. The chain combines TRBV18 with TRBJ2-1, with a weak D call TRBD2 (5 bases). The CDR3 is 15 residues long. Germline V CDR1 and CDR2: KGHSH, LQKENI. Trimming pared 3 bases from V and 0 bases from J, leaving 9 bases between. The CDR3 DNA is TGTGCCAGCTCACCGAGGGAGAGCTCCTACAATGAGCAGTTCTTC. It yields the protein CASSPRESSYNEQFF.

The rearrangement links TRBV12-3 or TRBV12-4 to TRBJ1-1; D possibly corresponds to TRBD1 (6 bases). There are 11 residues in the CDR3. V was cut by 9 bases and J by 5 bases, with 10 bases left in between. CDR3 coding DNA: TGTGCCAGGAATACAGGGACTGAAGCTTTCTTT. Translated: CARNTGTEAFF.

In its sample, this clonotype was seen many times. The chain has TRBV2 and TRBJ1-1; TRBD1 aligns across 7 bases. V shed 3 bases, J shed 0 bases, and the junction held 1 base outside the gene matches. The germline V gene has CDR1 SNHLY and CDR2 FYNNEI. The CDR3 runs to 14 residues. CDR3 sequence (DNA): TGTGCCAGCAGTGAGGGACAGCTGAACACTGAAGCTTTCTTT. The encoded protein is CASSEGQLNTEAFF.

This clonotype was observed many times. This chain connects TRBV4-3 to TRBJ2-3; D is unresolved. V was pared by 4 bases and J by 2 bases, with 7 bases between. The CDR3 totals 13 residues. Looked up from germline, CDR1 is LGHNA and CDR2 is YSLEER. CDR3 amino acids: CASSPVATDTQYF. The CDR3 coding sequence is TGCGCCAGCAGCCCAGTAGCCACAGATACGCAGTATTTT.

The CDR3 nucleotides read TGTGCCAGCAGCTTAGGATTCGACAGCCTTAATGAAAAACTGTTTTTT. Its translation is CASSLGFDSLNEKLFF. The V and J genes are TRBV7-9 and TRBJ1-4; D might be TRBD1 (5 bases). The CDR3 spans 16 residues. The V end lost 1 base, the J end lost 4 bases, and 13 bases lay between the germline ends. Germline CDR1 reads SEHNR; CDR2 reads FQNEAQ (reference sequence).

The J gene is TRBJ1-5, the V gene TRBV7-6; maybe TRBD1 (6 bases). V was pared by 3 bases and J by 2 bases, with 20 bases between. Germline values: CDR1 SGHVS, CDR2 FNYEAQ. This CDR3 is 18 amino acids long. The CDR3 nucleotides are TGTGCCAGCAGCTTGCTTACGGGGGGGCCGGCTCGCAATCAGCCCCAGCATTTT. The encoded protein is CASSLLTGGPARNQPQHF.

This clonotype was picked up a small number of times. The gene calls are TRBV12-3 or TRBV12-4 and TRBJ1-2; perhaps TRBD1 as D (5 bases). This CDR3 has 15 amino acids. V was shortened by 3 bases and J by 8 bases, with 19 bases between the two germline ends. The CDR3 protein is CASSFQAGGNYGYTF. The DNA for the CDR3 is TGTGCCAGCAGTTTCCAGGCTGGGGGGAATTACGGCTACACCTTC.

At least ten counts were recorded for this clonotype. V usage is TRBV7-9 and J usage is TRBJ1-1; TRBD1 agrees at 10 bases. The J segment lost 4 bases and the V segment lost 5 bases, leaving 4 bases of the junction unmatched. The CDR3 loop spans 14 amino acids. CDR1 and CDR2 from the germline V gene are SEHNR and FQNEAQ (reference sequence). Here the CDR3 DNA reads TGTGCCAGCAGCGAATGGACAGGGGGCACTGAAGCTTTCTTT. Translated, it gives CASSEWTGGTEAFF.

This CDR3 is CASSSGTFSGELFF. CDR3 bases: TGTGCCAGCAGTTCCGGGACATTTTCCGGGGAGCTGTTTTTT. V usage is TRBV27 and J usage is TRBJ2-2, with a tentative D call TRBD1 (6 bases). The V end lost 4 bases, the J end lost 6 bases, and 12 bases lay between the germline ends. The germline V gene encodes CDR1 MNHEY and CDR2 SMNVEV (reference sequence). CDR3 size: 14 residues.

This clonotype occurred a few times. This chain uses TRBV5-1 with TRBJ2-7, with 11 bases aligning to TRBD1. The J segment lost 3 bases and the V segment lost 3 bases, leaving 17 bases of the junction unmatched. The CDR3 consists of 19 residues. The germline gives CDR1 SGHRS, CDR2 YFSETQ. The DNA of the CDR3 is TGCGCCAGCAGCTCGATCACATCCGACCGGACAGGGGGCAGCTACGAGCAGTACTTC. This gives the protein CASSSITSDRTGGSYEQYF.

CDR3 sequence (DNA): TGTGCCAGCAGTGAACAGGGGGGGAGCTACGAGCAGTACTTC. Amino acid sequence: CASSEQGGSYEQYF. The chain couples TRBV6-1 to TRBJ2-7, with D tentatively TRBD1 or TRBD2 (7 bases each). Per the germline V gene, CDR1 is MNHNS and CDR2 is SASEGT. V was pared by 2 bases and J by 3 bases, with 11 bases between. The CDR3 totals 14 residues.